The sequence of this T cell receptor beta chain was determined in a study of blood T cells in healthy people across ages. PCR was performed a second time for roughly 7 to 11 cycles using a sample-barcoded 5' primer and a J-beta primer mix. TCRdb itself ran the 5' RACE reads through MiXCR, one entry per CDR3 protein. The sample records about 580,000 distinct CDR3 sequences, more than 45% being singletons. The CDR3 loop spans 14 amino acids. CDR1 and CDR2 (germline): SGHNT, YYREEE (reference sequence). The V and J ends lost 4 bases and 0 bases respectively, with 8 bases between them. The rearrangement uses TRBV5-4 and TRBJ2-1; no reliable D call. The clonotype was recovered from a man older than 75 in good health. Sequencing was carried out using blood. Here the CDR3 DNA reads TGTGCCAGCAGCCGAAGGTACTCCTACAATGAGCAGTTCTTC. Encoded protein: CASSRRYSYNEQFF.